One and the same sample provided the 15 T cell receptor beta chains below, sequenced in a study of identical twins. TCRdb re-analysed the 5' RACE reads in MiXCR, keeping a single row per CDR3 protein. The table has under 1 million distinct CDR3 sequences, roughly 12% seen once; the top ten hold around 1.5%. This sample was shared with a second study, whose subject was yellow fever vaccine responses in identical twins.

Sequenced input: PBMCs. The receptors were gathered from a woman in her late teens or twenties in good health.

This sequence joins TRBV7-3 and TRBJ2-3, with D perhaps matching TRBD1 or TRBD2 (5 bases each). CDR3 size: 14 residues. CDR1 and CDR2 (germline): SGHTA, FQGTGA. Deletions cut 6 bases from V and 5 bases from J, with 15 bases between. The CDR3 spells CASSADGGGDTQYF. CDR3 coding DNA: TGTGCCAGCAGTGCCGATGGTGGGGGAGATACGCAGTATTTT. Supplemented by reference TRBV7-3 and TRBJ2-3, the full variable domain reads GAGVSQTPSNKVTEKGKYVELRCDPISGHTALYWYRQSLGQGPEFLIYFQGTGAADDSGLPNDRFFAVRPEGSVSTLKIQRTERGDSAVYLCASSADGGGDTQYFGPGTRLTVL.

This chain uses TRBV20-1 with TRBJ1-6, with D unresolved. Looked up from germline, CDR1 is DFQATT and CDR2 is SNEGSKA (reference sequence). The CDR3 loop spans 12 amino acids. V lost 2 bases and J lost 7, with 6 bases in between. The CDR3 region is CSARSLNSPLHF. In DNA form, the CDR3 reads TGCAGTGCTAGATCTTTGAATTCACCCCTCCACTTT.

This clonotype was found many times. J is TRBJ1-5 and V is TRBV20-1; 7 bases agree with TRBD1. This CDR3 region has 13 residues. With 0 bases clipped from V and 5 bases from J, the junction kept 1 base outside the gene matches. The germline CDR1 and CDR2 sequences are DFQATT and SNEGSKA (reference sequence). The chain's CDR3 is CSARDRGYQPQHF. As DNA, the CDR3 is TGCAGTGCTAGAGACAGGGGGTATCAGCCCCAGCATTTT.

There are a few counts of this clonotype. The chain carries TRBV10-1 and TRBJ2-3; no definite D call. Germline-derived CDR1 and CDR2 are WNHNN and SYGVQD (reference sequence). Trimming removed 3 bases at V and 4 bases at J, with 5 bases between. CDR3 length equals 12 residues. CDR3 amino acids: CASSDSSDTQYF. CDR3 nucleotide sequence: TGCGCCAGCAGTGACAGTTCAGATACGCAGTATTTT.

The chain couples TRBV24-1 to TRBJ2-5; D might be TRBD1 (5 bases). Germline loops: CDR1 KGHDR, CDR2 SFDVKD. The V gene lost 3 bases and the J gene lost 2 bases, with 12 bases spanning the gap. The CDR3 consists of 15 residues. CDR3 residues: CATSDLSTGQETQYF. The CDR3, as DNA: TGTGCCACCAGTGATCTAAGTACAGGTCAAGAGACCCAGTACTTC.

The chain recombines TRBV6-2 or TRBV6-3 with TRBJ2-3; 10 positions agree with TRBD2. V lost 7 bases, J lost 0 bases, and 22 bases stayed unmatched. CDR1 MNHEY and CDR2 SVGEGT come from the germline V gene. The CDR3 extends over 21 amino acids. CDR3 sequence: CASTPSRGKLAGRASTDTQYF. CDR3 in DNA: TGTGCCAGCACCCCCTCGAGGGGAAAACTAGCGGGACGAGCTAGCACAGATACGCAGTATTTT.

This clonotype was seen at least ten times. V is TRBV10-3 and J is TRBJ1-3; D is unclear. V was cut by 6 bases and J by 4 bases, with 7 bases left in between. Looked up from germline, CDR1 is ENHRY and CDR2 is SYGVKD. CDR3 length: 12 residues. The chain's CDR3 is CAIRQNGNTIYF. In DNA, the CDR3 is TGTGCCATCAGACAGAACGGAAACACCATATATTTT.

This clonotype has more than one count but fewer than ten. This sequence joins TRBV2 and TRBJ2-4; no firm D call. Germline V gene sequence: CDR1 SNHLY, CDR2 FYNNEI. Trimming removed 5 bases from V and 0 bases from J, with 23 bases in between. This CDR3 is 19 amino acids long. The CDR3 sequence is CASSLRGREYPIAKNIQYF. Here the CDR3 DNA reads TGTGCCAGCAGTTTACGCGGTCGAGAGTACCCCATAGCCAAAAACATTCAGTACTTC.

The gene calls are TRBV4-1 and TRBJ2-7; 10 bases are a match to TRBD2. This CDR3 is 15 amino acids long. The V gene's germline CDR1 is MGHRA and CDR2 YSYEKL. V dropped 1 base and J dropped 7; count of bases not matched to a gene: 7. For the CDR3, the DNA is TGCGCCAGCAGCCAAGCTTCCCTAGCGGGAGAAGAGCAGTACTTC. Amino acids: CASSQASLAGEEQYF.

The rearrangement joins TRBV5-1 to TRBJ1-2; 8 nucleotides align to TRBD1. The CDR3 spans 13 residues. V lost 5 bases to trimming and J lost 5 bases; unmatched junction nucleotides: 5. Germline V gene lookup returns CDR1 SGHRS and CDR2 YFSETQ. This CDR3 reads CASRPDRVYGYTF. Written as DNA, the CDR3 is TGCGCCAGCAGACCGGACAGGGTTTATGGCTACACCTTC.

This clonotype has a count of ten or more. The chain joins TRBV12-3 or TRBV12-4 to TRBJ1-2, with 7 positions matching TRBD1. This CDR3 comprises 13 residues. The junction had 2 bases not matched to a gene; V was cut back by 3 bases and J by 4 bases. CDR3 amino acids: CASSFGQVYGYTF. Here the CDR3 DNA reads TGTGCCAGCAGTTTTGGACAGGTCTATGGCTACACCTTC.

The chain employs TRBV12-3 or TRBV12-4 and TRBJ1-2; no reliable D call. CDR3 size: 14 residues. Trimming took off 3 bases at V and 9 bases at J, with 17 bases between the two ends. CDR3 nucleotide sequence: TGTGCCAGCAGTTTCGGGTCCAGCACGGGAAGCTACACCTTC. Its protein product is CASSFGSSTGSYTF.

The rearrangement joins TRBV7-9 to TRBJ2-4, with 7 bases identical to TRBD1. This CDR3 has 16 residues. V gave up 0 bases and J gave up 6 bases; unmatched junction bases: 8. CDR1 is SEHNR, CDR2 FQNEAQ, per germline (reference sequence). Here the CDR3 DNA reads TGTGCCAGCAGCTTAGCGCCTGGGACAGATCGAAACATTCAGTACTTC. This encodes CASSLAPGTDRNIQYF. The full variable domain, in which reference TRBV7-9 and TRBJ2-4 provide the parts outside the CDR3, is DTGVSQNPRHKITKRGQNVTFRCDPISEHNRLYWYRQTLGQGPEFLTYFQNEAQLEKSRLLSDRFSAERPKGSFSTLEIQRTEQGDSAMYLCASSLAPGTDRNIQYFGAGTRLSVL.

This clonotype came up a few times. The gene calls are TRBV12-3 or TRBV12-4 and TRBJ2-2; TRBD1 matches 7 bases. Germline trimming cut 6 bases from V and 4 bases from J; bases unmatched to any gene: 8. CDR3 length equals 15 residues. The chain's CDR3 is CASRKTGLFTGELFF. The CDR3 DNA follows: TGTGCCAGCAGGAAGACAGGGCTTTTCACCGGGGAGCTGTTTTTT.

V gene TRBV28 combines with J gene TRBJ2-7, with D possibly called TRBD1 or TRBD2 (5 bases each). Germline lookup yields CDR1 MDHEN and CDR2 SYDVKM. Trimming shortened V by 3 bases and J by 2 bases, and 14 bases separated the two germline ends. The CDR3 covers 15 residues. The CDR3 DNA follows: TGTGCCAGCAGTTTGGGCCCCGGGGCTACCTACGAGCAGTACTTC. Its translation: CASSLGPGATYEQYF.